This T cell receptor (beta chain) was captured by sequencing in a study of multiple sclerosis patients with progressive multifocal leukoencephalopathy. The CDR3 is 12 amino acids. Germline CDR1 and CDR2: ENHRY and SYGVKD. Deletions cut 2 bases from V and 15 bases from J, with 14 bases between. Data came from immunoSEQ multiplex PCR; TCRdb stores just in-frame clones and leaves some out. Of fewer than 35,000 clones listed, 90% are singletons. Noted time point: approximately 12 months of natalizumab therapy. This clone occurred a few times. This receptor was obtained from a human donor with multiple sclerosis. The sequencing used PBMCs, collected from a patient treated with natalizumab. The chain carries TRBV10-3 and TRBJ2-1, with no clear D. The CDR3 sequence: CAISEGNSEVFF. The CDR3 nucleotides read TGTGCCATCAGTGAGGGGAACTCGGAAGTGTTCTTC.